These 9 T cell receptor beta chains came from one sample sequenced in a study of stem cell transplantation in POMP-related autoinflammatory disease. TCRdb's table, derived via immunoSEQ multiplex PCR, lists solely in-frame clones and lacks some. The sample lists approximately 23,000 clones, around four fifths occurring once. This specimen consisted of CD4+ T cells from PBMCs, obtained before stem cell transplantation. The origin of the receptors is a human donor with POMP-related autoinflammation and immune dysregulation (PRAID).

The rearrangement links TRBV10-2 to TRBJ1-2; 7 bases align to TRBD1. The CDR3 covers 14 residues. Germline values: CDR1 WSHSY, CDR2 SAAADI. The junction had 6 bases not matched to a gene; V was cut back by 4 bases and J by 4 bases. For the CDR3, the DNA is TGCGCCAGCAGTGGAGGGACAGAGGGCTATGGCTACACCTTC. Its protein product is CASSGGTEGYGYTF.

The CDR3 DNA reads TGTGCCAGCAGTTCGGGACAGGGGGTGCACATTCAGTACTTC. It translates to CASSSGQGVHIQYF. The rearrangement joins TRBV28 to TRBJ2-4; 11 nucleotides line up with TRBD1. Germline V CDR1 and CDR2: MDHEN, SYDVKM. V dropped 4 bases and J dropped 8; count of bases not matched to a gene: 4. CDR3 size: 14 residues.

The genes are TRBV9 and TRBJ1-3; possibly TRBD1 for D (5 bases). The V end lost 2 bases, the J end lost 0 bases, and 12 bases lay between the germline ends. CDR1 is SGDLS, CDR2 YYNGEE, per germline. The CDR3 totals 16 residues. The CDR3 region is CASSVTATNSGNTIYF. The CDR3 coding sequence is TGTGCCAGCAGCGTGACAGCCACCAACTCTGGAAACACCATATATTTT.

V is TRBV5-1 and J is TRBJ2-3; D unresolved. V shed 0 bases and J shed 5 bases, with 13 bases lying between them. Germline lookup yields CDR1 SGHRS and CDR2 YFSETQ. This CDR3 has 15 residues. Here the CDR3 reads CASSLGGPGGDTQYF. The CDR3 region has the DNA TGCGCCAGCAGCTTGGGTGGGCCGGGTGGAGATACGCAGTATTTT.

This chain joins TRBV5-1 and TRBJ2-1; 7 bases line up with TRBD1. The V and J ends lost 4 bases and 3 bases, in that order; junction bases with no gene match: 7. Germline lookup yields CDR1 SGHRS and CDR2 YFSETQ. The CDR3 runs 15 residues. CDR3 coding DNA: TGCGCCAGCAGCGCACCCGGGACAGTCTACAATGAGCAGTTCTTC. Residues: CASSAPGTVYNEQFF.

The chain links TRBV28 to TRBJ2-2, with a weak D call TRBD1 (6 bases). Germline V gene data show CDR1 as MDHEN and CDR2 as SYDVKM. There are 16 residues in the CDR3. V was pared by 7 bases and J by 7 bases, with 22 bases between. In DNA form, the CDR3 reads TGTGCCAGCAAGGGCGGCATAGCAGAAGGGGGCGGGGAGCTGTTTTTT. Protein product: CASKGGIAEGGGELFF.

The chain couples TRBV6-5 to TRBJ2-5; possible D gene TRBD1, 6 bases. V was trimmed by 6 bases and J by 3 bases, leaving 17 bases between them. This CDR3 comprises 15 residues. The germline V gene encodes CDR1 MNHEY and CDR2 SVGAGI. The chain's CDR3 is CASSPEQAGEETQYF. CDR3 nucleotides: TGTGCCAGCAGCCCCGAACAGGCAGGGGAAGAGACCCAGTACTTC.

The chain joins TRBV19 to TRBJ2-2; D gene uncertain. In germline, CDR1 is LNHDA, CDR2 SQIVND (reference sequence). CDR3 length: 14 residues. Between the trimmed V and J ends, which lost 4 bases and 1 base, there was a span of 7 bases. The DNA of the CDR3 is TGTGCCAGTAGTAGGGTGGGGAACACCGGGGAGCTGTTTTTT. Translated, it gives CASSRVGNTGELFF.

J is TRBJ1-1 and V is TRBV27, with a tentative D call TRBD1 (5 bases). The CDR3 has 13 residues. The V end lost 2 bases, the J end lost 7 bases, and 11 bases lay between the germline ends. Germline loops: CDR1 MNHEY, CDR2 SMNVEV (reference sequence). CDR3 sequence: CASSLRSGGEAFF. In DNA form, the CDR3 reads TGTGCCAGCAGTTTACGATCTGGGGGTGAAGCTTTCTTT.